The T cell receptor beta chain described here comes from a study of control samples from healthy donors and cancer patients. The V gene's germline CDR1 is MNHEY and CDR2 SVGAGI. V lost 0 bases and J lost 7, with 12 bases in between. CDR3 length equals 15 residues. Data came from immunoSEQ multiplex PCR; TCRdb stores just in-frame clones and leaves some out. Altogether some 150,000 clones are present, around 96% being singletons, with the ten largest covering about 5.2%. This chain joins TRBV6-5 and TRBJ1-4; no definite D call. The receptor was isolated from a man in his forties in good health. The sample taken for sequencing was blood. The CDR3 here is CASSYSGSGGEKLFF. The CDR3, as DNA: TGTGCCAGCAGTTACTCAGGTAGCGGCGGTGAAAAACTGTTTTTT.